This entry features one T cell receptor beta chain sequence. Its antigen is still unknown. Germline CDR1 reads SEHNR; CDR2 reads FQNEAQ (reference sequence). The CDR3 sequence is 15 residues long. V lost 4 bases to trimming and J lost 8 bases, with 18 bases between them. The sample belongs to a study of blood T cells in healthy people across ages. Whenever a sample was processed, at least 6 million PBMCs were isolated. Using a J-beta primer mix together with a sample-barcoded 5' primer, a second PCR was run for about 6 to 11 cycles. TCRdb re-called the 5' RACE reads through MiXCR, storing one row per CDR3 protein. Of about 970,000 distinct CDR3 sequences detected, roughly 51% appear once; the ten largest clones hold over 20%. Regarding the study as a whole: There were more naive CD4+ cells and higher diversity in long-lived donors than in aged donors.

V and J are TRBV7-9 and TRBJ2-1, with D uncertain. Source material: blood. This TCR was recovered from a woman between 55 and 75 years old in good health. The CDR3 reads CASSSVMDPPYEQFF. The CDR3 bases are TGTGCCAGCAGCTCTGTAATGGACCCCCCCTATGAGCAGTTCTTC.